The sequence of this T cell receptor beta chain was determined in a study of blood T cell repertoires in COVID-19 (TCRdb year 2020). Study-level background: Samples from collaborators originated in the United States, Italy and Spain and spanned both the acute and convalescent phases of COVID-19. The prospective study material was composed of cDNA or gDNA derived from T cells, B-cell-depleted T cells, or PBMCs. Sample metadata almost always included a de-identified subject ID, COVID-19 status, age in years and sex. Samples came from the ongoing ImmuneRACE study (first 160 participants) plus 1,254 subjects from 6 global collaborators. Subjects who had been exposed to COVID-19, were actively infected with it, or had recovered from it provided the deeply sampled blood TCRbeta repertoires that made up the dataset. The repertoires were released in a freely available public database intended as a resource for research on the immune response to SARS-CoV-2. Where HLA class I and class II types were available, the types were taken from metadata supplied by the sample provider, not from assay-based typing.

The germline V gene provides CDR1 KGHSH and CDR2 LQKENI. The CDR3 has 15 amino acids, counting the end cysteine and phenylalanine. Kept here is only the CDR3 DNA, which spans 45 bases and is read in frame from base 1. The junction carries 20 bases between V and J, which are trimmed by 2 bases and 9 bases respectively. TCRbeta CDR3 regions were amplified from genomic DNA by means of the immunoSEQ Assay, a bias-controlled multiplex PCR. On the study's bioinformatics: Nucleated cell counts per sample were estimated from amplification of reference gene primers within the assay. To quantify the absolute abundance of each unique TCRbeta CDR3 rearrangement, sequence reads were collapsed and filtered. For each sample, productive Simpson clonality was calculated as the square root of Simpson's diversity index over productive rearrangements. In TCRdb, the immuneACCESS table is reduced to in-frame sequences with V and J assigned. These tables do not hold every clone; where another copy was compared, an unresolved V gene accounts for under half, and the others remain unexplained. The V and J calls and the clone size are those of that table, but D and trimming were determined from the DNA. This sample is represented by 390,000 or so clones; 85% to 90% of them were singletons. The top ten hold roughly 1% of the sample.

Notes on this clone: This clone's antigen is unknown. No base quality information exists; no much larger clone differs at one position.

Points the paper makes about the study in general: How much clinical and demographic metadata was included differed by source and by participant, and the metadata was provided uncurated.

Participants in the prospective study were enrolled through a virtual design, were aged about 18 to 100 years, and lived in approximately 24 United States geographic areas. In the prospective study, participants were assigned to cohorts based on the clinical history participants reported in a screening survey and a study questionnaire. Recovered participants in ImmuneRACE Cohort 3 were defined by two consecutive negative NP/OP PCR tests, clearance by a healthcare professional, or resolution of symptoms. In the prospective study, whole blood, serum and a nasopharyngeal or oropharyngeal swab were collected from each participant by mobile phlebotomists. Additional blood draws and questionnaires over an approximately 2-month period could optionally be provided by prospective study participants. Before DNA extraction, prospective study blood samples were shipped either frozen or at room temperature.

The sequence links TRBV18 to TRBJ2-7; the best D guess is TRBD1, with 5 bases matching. The specimen was PBMCs or T cells enriched from blood (not recorded which). The clonotype was recovered from a man younger than 35 who had recovered from COVID-19. CDR3 region: CASSPSTGPSTGQYF. The nucleotide sequence is given as TGTGCCAGCTCACCAAGTACAGGACCCTCGACGGGGCAGTACTTC.